These 22 T cell receptor beta chains originate from one sample sequenced in a study of identical twins. TCRdb independently ran MiXCR on the 5' RACE reads; one entry per CDR3 protein. The table shows 690,000 or so distinct CDR3 sequences, with around 6% occurring only once. The sequencing sample was made of naive T cells sorted from blood. Receptor source: a man younger than 35 in good health.

In this sample, this clonotype turned up many times. V gene TRBV6-1 combines with J gene TRBJ1-1; D is possibly TRBD1 (6 bases). Germline values: CDR1 MNHNS, CDR2 SASEGT. V was pared by 5 bases and J by 6 bases, with 16 bases between. The CDR3 consists of 14 residues. The CDR3 protein is CASSPRRGVAEAFF. CDR3 DNA sequence: TGTGCCAGCAGTCCCCGTAGGGGGGTGGCTGAAGCTTTCTTT.

This clonotype occurred a few times. The chain combines TRBV7-8 with TRBJ1-1; 9 bases are shared with TRBD1. After removal of 4 bases from V and 9 bases from J, the junction contained 9 bases not matched to a gene. The CDR3 contains 14 residues. From germline, CDR1 is SGHVS and CDR2 FQNEAQ. CDR3: CASSSWTGELQAFF. DNA of the CDR3: TGTGCCAGCAGCTCGTGGACAGGGGAGTTACAAGCTTTCTTT.

This clonotype came up a few times. The chain employs TRBV15 and TRBJ2-1; TRBD1 or TRBD2 may be the D gene (5 bases each). Germline CDR1 reads LNHNV; CDR2 reads YYDKDF (reference sequence). The CDR3 is 14 amino acids. V was trimmed by 5 bases and J by 10 bases, leaving 18 bases between them. The CDR3 here is CATSSLAGSGEQFF. The CDR3 DNA reads as TGTGCCACCAGCTCCTTGGCAGGGAGCGGCGAGCAGTTCTTC.

This clonotype was seen repeatedly, ten times or more. The chain combines TRBV5-1 with TRBJ2-7; D is ambiguous. CDR1 is SGHRS, CDR2 YFSETQ, per germline. This CDR3 spans 14 amino acids. Trimming took 0 bases from V and 2 from J, leaving 9 bases between them. Written as DNA, the CDR3 is TGCGCCAGCAGCTTGGAATCCGGACCCTACGAGCAGTACGTC. Its protein is CASSLESGPYEQYV.

This clonotype came up a few times. This chain connects TRBV7-9 to TRBJ2-1; TRBD1 agrees at 9 bases. Trimming removed 4 bases from V and 8 bases from J; junction bases left unmatched: 12. In germline, CDR1 is SEHNR, CDR2 FQNEAQ (reference sequence). The CDR3 has 16 amino acids. CDR3 bases: TGTGCCAGCAGCTCGCGCATATCAACAGGGGGCGATGAGCAGTTCTTC. It specifies CASSSRISTGGDEQFF.

The rearrangement links TRBV2 to TRBJ2-6; D gene ambiguous. V dropped 6 bases and J dropped 0 bases, with 18 bases sitting between them. CDR1 and CDR2 (germline): SNHLY, FYNNEI. CDR3 size: 18 residues. CDR3 region: CASSPPMGPISGANVLTF. The DNA of the CDR3 is TGTGCCAGCAGCCCCCCCATGGGCCCAATCTCTGGGGCCAACGTCCTGACTTTC.

Regarding this clonotype: A much bigger clone sits one base away, suggesting this may be a read error. The chain joins TRBV29-1 to TRBJ2-1; 8 nucleotides match TRBD2. Germline V gene data show CDR1 as SQVTM and CDR2 as ANQGSEA. With 6 bases clipped from V and 12 bases from J, the junction kept 10 bases outside the gene matches. The CDR3 is 12 residues long. The CDR3 here is CSVQAGVDGQFF. The CDR3 DNA follows: TGCAGCGTCCAAGCGGGAGTGGATGGGCAGTTCTTC.

This clonotype appeared many times. The chain carries TRBV9 and TRBJ1-4, with D possibly TRBD1 on 5 matching bases. Germline-derived CDR1 and CDR2 are SGDLS and YYNGEE. V dropped 2 bases and J dropped 5 bases, with 10 bases sitting between them. This CDR3 is 14 amino acids long. The CDR3 here is CASSVGGVNEKLFF. For the CDR3, the DNA is TGTGCCAGCAGCGTGGGGGGGGTCAATGAAAAACTGTTTTTT.

To note about this clonotype: This may stem from a read error, because a much larger clone lies one nucleotide away. The DNA of the CDR3 is TGCAGTGCTAACCAAGAGGGCAGGCTCGATAGCAATCAGCCCCAGCATTTT. As protein: CSANQEGRLDSNQPQHF. The chain links TRBV20-1 to TRBJ1-5; the D is unclear. Germline V gene data show CDR1 as DFQATT and CDR2 as SNEGSKA (reference sequence). Trimming took 4 bases from V and 0 from J, leaving 19 bases between them. There are 17 residues in the CDR3.

The chain couples TRBV12-1 to TRBJ2-5; whether TRBD1, the table's D call, matches the DNA was not checked. TRBV12-1 constitutes a pseudogene. This CDR3 is built from 14 residues. The CDR3 bases are TGTGCCGGAGGAGGGACAGGGTCCGCTTGTGGCCAGTACTTC. This translates into CAGGGTGSACGQYF.

J is TRBJ2-1 and V is TRBV6-4; D is uncertain. Trimming took off 8 bases at V and 4 bases at J, with 12 bases between the two ends. Germline V lookup: CDR1 MRHNA, CDR2 SNTAGT. The CDR3 has 13 amino acids. The CDR3 DNA sequence: TGTGCCAGCGCGGCGGCAAGATACAATGAGCAGTTCTTC. The encoded protein is CASAAARYNEQFF.

In its sample, this clonotype was seen many times. The V gene is TRBV27, the J gene TRBJ2-7, with 11 bases that match TRBD1. Losses at the gene ends were 2 bases for V and 4 bases for J; bases not matched to a gene: 7. Germline CDR1 reads MNHEY; CDR2 reads SMNVEV (reference sequence). This CDR3 is built from 16 residues. CDR3 sequence: CASSLIPGTGGYEQYF. CDR3 coding DNA: TGTGCCAGCAGTTTAATCCCAGGGACAGGGGGTTACGAGCAGTACTTC.

This clonotype has ten or more counts. This chain links TRBV4-1 with TRBJ2-1, with 12 bases lining up with TRBD2. The ends lost 1 base at V and 1 base at J; junction bases unmatched: 5. This CDR3 has 18 amino acids. Germline CDR1 is MGHRA and CDR2 is YSYEKL. CDR3 nucleotides: TGCGCCAGCAGCCAAGGACTAGCGGGAGTACTGTCCTACAATGAGCAGTTCTTC. This translates into CASSQGLAGVLSYNEQFF.

The chain carries TRBV12-3 or TRBV12-4 and TRBJ2-4; the D is unclear. The J call may be wrong; the DNA end is better matched by TRBJ2-1. CDR3 length: 14 amino acids. This CDR3 reads CASSLVDQRNIQFF. CDR3 sequence (DNA): TGTGCCAGCAGTTTAGTGGATCAGAGGAACATTCAGTTCTTC.

This clonotype has a count of ten or more. The V and J genes are TRBV12-3 or TRBV12-4 and TRBJ1-6; 8 bases align to TRBD1. V shed 7 bases and J 5 bases; nucleotides not matched to a gene: 4. This CDR3 region has 14 residues. CDR3 amino acids: CASTLTGDNSPLHF. CDR3 coding DNA: TGTGCCAGCACCTTGACAGGGGATAATTCACCCCTCCACTTT.

This clonotype appeared a few times. The rearrangement joins TRBV13 to TRBJ2-2, with a tentative D call TRBD1 (5 bases). CDR3 length equals 17 residues. Between the trimmed V and J ends, which lost 4 bases and 8 bases, there was a span of 23 bases. Germline V lookup: CDR1 PRHDT, CDR2 FYEKMQ (reference sequence). The CDR3 region has the DNA TGTGCCAGCAGCTCCGTAGACAGCGCTGCCCCCGTGGGGGAGCTGTTTTTT. Translated: CASSSVDSAAPVGELFF.

The sample holds many counts of this clonotype. The chain recombines TRBV12-5 with TRBJ2-5, with D maybe TRBD1 (5 bases). The CDR3 is 14 amino acids. CDR1 and CDR2 from the germline V gene are LGHNT and FRNRAP. V lost 5 bases, J lost 1 base, and 11 bases lay in between. The CDR3 loop reads CASGNSTAQETQYF. CDR3 nucleotide sequence: TGTGCTAGTGGTAACTCGACAGCCCAAGAGACCCAGTACTTC.

This clonotype was detected ten times or more. V gene TRBV5-5 combines with J gene TRBJ1-5; D not resolved. The V end was cut by 0 bases, the J end by 2 bases, with 9 bases between. There are 15 residues in the CDR3. Germline-derived CDR1 and CDR2 are SGHKS and YYEKEE (reference sequence). CDR3 DNA: TGTGCCAGCAGCTTGGCCGCCGGCGGCAATCAGCCCCAGCATTTT. It specifies CASSLAAGGNQPQHF.

This clonotype has ten or more counts. The V call is TRBV29-1, the J call TRBJ2-7; weak D call: TRBD2 (5 bases). Trimming pared 5 bases from V and 9 bases from J, leaving 11 bases between. Germline CDR1 and CDR2: SQVTM and ANQGSEA. The CDR3 contains 10 residues. The CDR3 DNA reads TGCAGCGTTCAGGATGAGGGGCAGTACTTC. Translation: CSVQDEGQYF.

This clonotype was counted many times. The chain recombines TRBV12-3 or TRBV12-4 with TRBJ2-1, with D possibly being TRBD1 (6 bases). The CDR3 extends over 13 amino acids. Trimming left V 11 bases short and J 2 bases short, with 13 bases between. This CDR3 reads CASRDKPYNEQFF. The CDR3 DNA sequence: TGTGCCTCCCGGGACAAACCCTACAATGAGCAGTTCTTC.

A few counts support this clonotype. The CDR3: CASSLWGAGEKLFF. In nucleotides, the CDR3 is TGCGCCAGCAGCTTGTGGGGGGCTGGGGAAAAACTGTTTTTT. The V call is TRBV5-1, the J call TRBJ1-4, with a weak D call TRBD1 (6 bases). With 1 base removed from V and 8 bases from J, the gap between germline ends came to 12 bases. This CDR3 spans 14 amino acids. Germline CDR1 reads SGHRS; CDR2 reads YFSETQ.

This clonotype has at least ten counts. The rearrangement uses TRBV29-1 and TRBJ2-1; TRBD2 aligns across 7 bases. V dropped 5 bases and J dropped 5; count of bases not matched to a gene: 3. The V gene's germline CDR1 is SQVTM and CDR2 ANQGSEA. CDR3 size: 12 residues. The chain's CDR3 is CSVLGRDNEQFF. CDR3 in DNA: TGCAGCGTTCTGGGGAGGGACAATGAGCAGTTCTTC.